Listed below are T cell receptor beta chains from one sample, sequenced in a study of T cell responses to AZD1222 COVID-19 vaccine. Data came from immunoSEQ multiplex PCR; TCRdb stores just in-frame clones and leaves some out. The table has 130,000 to 150,000 clones, around 92% seen once. The specimen comprised peripheral blood, sampled on day 0 of AZD1222 vaccination. The source is an adult in good health. Both conserved end residues are part of each CDR3. A D gene is named only where the DNA matches it firmly. The size field is filled for only some rows; it gives once, few, many or a size class.

v_gene: TRBV14
d_gene: TRBD2
abundance: .
j_gene: TRBJ2-3
CDR3aa: CASSQMMAGGVFYTDTQYF
CDR3nt: TGTGCCAGCAGCCAAATGATGGCGGGGGGGGTCTTCTACACAGATACGCAGTATTTT

v_gene: TRBV6-6
d_gene: .
abundance: .
j_gene: TRBJ2-7
CDR3aa: CASRHDRSSYEQYF
CDR3nt: TGTGCCAGCAGACACGACCGAAGCTCCTACGAGCAGTACTTC

v_gene: TRBV2
d_gene: .
abundance: few
j_gene: TRBJ1-1
CDR3aa: CASSVQAGNTEAFF
CDR3nt: TGTGCCAGCAGTGTTCAGGCAGGGAACACTGAAGCTTTCTTT

v_gene: TRBV7-2
d_gene: .
abundance: .
j_gene: TRBJ2-7
CDR3aa: CASSPSPVSSYEQYF
CDR3nt: TGTGCCAGCAGCCCCTCTCCCGTTAGCTCCTACGAGCAGTACTTC

v_gene: TRBV19
d_gene: .
abundance: .
j_gene: TRBJ2-2
CDR3aa: CASRPLRQAGDTGELFF
CDR3nt: TGTGCCAGTAGGCCCCTGCGACAGGCCGGGGACACCGGGGAGCTGTTTTTT

v_gene: TRBV5-4
d_gene: TRBD1
abundance: .
j_gene: TRBJ2-4
CDR3aa: CASSSVGQSKNIQYF
CDR3nt: TGTGCCAGCAGCTCGGTGGGACAGAGCAAAAACATTCAGTACTTC

v_gene: TRBV28
d_gene: .
abundance: .
j_gene: TRBJ2-6
CDR3aa: CASSRGRGWANVLTF
CDR3nt: TGTGCCAGCAGTCGAGGCCGCGGCTGGGCCAACGTCCTGACTTTC

v_gene: TRBV28
d_gene: TRBD1
abundance: .
j_gene: TRBJ2-5
CDR3aa: CASSLSRGRWETQYF
CDR3nt: TGTGCCAGCAGTCTTTCCAGGGGGCGGTGGGAGACCCAGTACTTC

v_gene: TRBV27
d_gene: .
abundance: .
j_gene: TRBJ2-3
CDR3aa: CASSFLGRGGTQYF
CDR3nt: TGTGCCAGCAGTTTTCTCGGCCGAGGAGGTACGCAGTATTTT

v_gene: TRBV4-3
d_gene: .
abundance: .
j_gene: TRBJ1-2
CDR3aa: CASSQDYQRPALYGYTF
CDR3nt: TGCGCCAGCAGCCAAGATTATCAGCGGCCGGCACTCTATGGCTACACCTTC

v_gene: TRBV24-1
d_gene: .
abundance: .
j_gene: TRBJ2-1
CDR3aa: CATSDPSYNEQFF
CDR3nt: TGTGCCACCAGTGACCCGAGTTACAATGAGCAGTTCTTC

v_gene: TRBV10-3
d_gene: .
abundance: .
j_gene: TRBJ2-6
CDR3aa: CAIGPVGFSGANVLTF
CDR3nt: TGTGCCATCGGGCCGGTGGGGTTTTCTGGGGCCAACGTCCTGACTTTC

v_gene: TRBV16
d_gene: .
abundance: .
j_gene: TRBJ2-1
CDR3aa: CASSQSGEGQFF
CDR3nt: TGTGCCAGCAGCCAATCAGGAGAGGGCCAGTTCTTC

v_gene: TRBV7-8
d_gene: TRBD2
abundance: .
j_gene: TRBJ2-1
CDR3aa: CASSRGGRGRNEQFF
CDR3nt: TGTGCCAGCAGCCGCGGGGGGCGGGGGAGGAATGAGCAGTTCTTC

v_gene: TRBV11-2
d_gene: .
abundance: .
j_gene: TRBJ1-2
CDR3aa: CASSSGGYGYTF
CDR3nt: TGTGCCAGCAGCTCGGGGGGATATGGCTACACCTTC

v_gene: TRBV3-1/TRBV3-2
d_gene: .
abundance: .
j_gene: TRBJ1-2
CDR3aa: CASSQGVGQFAKPDGYTF
CDR3nt: TGTGCCAGCAGCCAAGGAGTAGGACAGTTTGCTAAACCGGATGGCTACACCTTC

v_gene: TRBV6-5
d_gene: TRBD1
abundance: .
j_gene: TRBJ2-7
CDR3aa: CASRDRRTYEQYF
CDR3nt: TGTGCCAGCAGGGACAGGAGAACCTACGAGCAGTACTTC

v_gene: TRBV5-1
d_gene: .
abundance: .
j_gene: TRBJ2-3
CDR3aa: CASSLDHNTDTQYF
CDR3nt: TGCGCCAGCAGCTTGGATCACAACACAGATACGCAGTATTTT

v_gene: TRBV5-1
d_gene: .
abundance: .
j_gene: TRBJ1-1
CDR3aa: CASSLGAGSTEAFF
CDR3nt: TGCGCCAGCAGCTTGGGGGCGGGAAGTACTGAAGCTTTCTTT

v_gene: TRBV6-6
d_gene: TRBD1
abundance: .
j_gene: TRBJ1-2
CDR3aa: CASSLGARQGDYGYTF
CDR3nt: TGTGCCAGCAGTTTGGGAGCGAGACAGGGTGACTATGGCTACACCTTC

v_gene: TRBV3-1/TRBV3-2
d_gene: .
abundance: .
j_gene: TRBJ2-5
CDR3aa: CASSQGERGETQYF
CDR3nt: TGTGCCAGCAGCCAAGGGGAACGGGGGGAGACCCAGTACTTC

v_gene: TRBV10-2
d_gene: TRBD1
abundance: .
j_gene: TRBJ1-1
CDR3aa: CASRSPGGNTEAFF
CDR3nt: TGCGCCAGCAGAAGCCCAGGGGGGAACACTGAAGCTTTCTTT

v_gene: TRBV6-4
d_gene: .
abundance: .
j_gene: TRBJ2-2
CDR3aa: CASSEGRNTGELFF
CDR3nt: TGTGCCAGCAGTGAGGGCAGGAACACCGGGGAGCTGTTTTTT

v_gene: TRBV9
d_gene: .
abundance: .
j_gene: TRBJ2-6
CDR3aa: CASSTQGSGANVLTF
CDR3nt: TGTGCCAGCAGCACCCAGGGGTCTGGGGCCAACGTCCTGACTTTC

v_gene: TRBV2
d_gene: .
abundance: .
j_gene: TRBJ1-3
CDR3aa: CASSDQYTIYF
CDR3nt: TGTGCCAGCAGTGATCAATACACCATATATTTT

v_gene: TRBV19
d_gene: TRBD1
abundance: .
j_gene: TRBJ2-4
CDR3aa: CASSTLGQGNIQYF
CDR3nt: TGTGCCAGTAGCACTCTGGGACAGGGAAACATTCAGTACTTC

v_gene: TRBV7-6
d_gene: .
abundance: .
j_gene: TRBJ2-6
CDR3aa: CASSRGTAGANVLTF
CDR3nt: TGTGCCAGCAGCCGCGGGACAGCTGGGGCCAACGTCCTGACTTTC

v_gene: TRBV7-2
d_gene: .
abundance: .
j_gene: TRBJ2-3
CDR3aa: CASSFNPDTQYF
CDR3nt: TGTGCCAGCAGCTTCAACCCAGATACGCAGTATTTT

v_gene: TRBV9
d_gene: TRBD1
abundance: .
j_gene: TRBJ1-6
CDR3aa: CASRLDRANSPLHF
CDR3nt: TGTGCCAGCAGGCTGGACAGGGCTAATTCACCCCTCCACTTT

v_gene: TRBV18
d_gene: TRBD2
abundance: .
j_gene: TRBJ2-2
CDR3aa: CASSPRRGASTGELFF
CDR3nt: TGTGCCAGCTCACCACGGCGGGGGGCTTCGACCGGGGAGCTGTTTTTT

v_gene: TRBV7-7
d_gene: TRBD1
abundance: .
j_gene: TRBJ2-6
CDR3aa: CASSPGQAFSGANVLTF
CDR3nt: TGTGCTAGCAGCCCGGGACAGGCATTCTCTGGGGCCAACGTCCTGACTTTC

v_gene: TRBV12-3/TRBV12-4
d_gene: .
abundance: .
j_gene: TRBJ1-2
CDR3aa: CASSSGRDGYTF
CDR3nt: TGTGCCAGCAGCAGTGGCCGGGATGGCTACACCTTC

v_gene: TRBV3-1/TRBV3-2
d_gene: .
abundance: .
j_gene: TRBJ2-2
CDR3aa: CASSQDRTRTGELFF
CDR3nt: TGTGCCAGCAGCCAAGACAGAACTCGCACCGGGGAGCTGTTTTTT

v_gene: TRBV11-2
d_gene: .
abundance: .
j_gene: TRBJ1-1
CDR3aa: CASSPVGGMNTEAFF
CDR3nt: TGTGCCAGCAGCCCAGTAGGGGGAATGAACACTGAAGCTTTCTTT

v_gene: TRBV6-4
d_gene: .
abundance: .
j_gene: TRBJ2-5
CDR3aa: CASSDVHGETQYF
CDR3nt: TGTGCCAGCAGTGATGTTCACGGAGAGACCCAGTACTTC

v_gene: TRBV2
d_gene: .
abundance: .
j_gene: TRBJ2-7
CDR3aa: CASSVERGAGEQYF
CDR3nt: TGTGCCAGCAGTGTTGAGAGGGGGGCGGGCGAGCAGTACTTC

v_gene: TRBV2
d_gene: .
abundance: .
j_gene: TRBJ1-5
CDR3aa: CASRRQVNNQPQHF
CDR3nt: TGTGCCAGCAGAAGGCAGGTTAACAATCAGCCCCAGCATTTT

v_gene: TRBV7-2
d_gene: .
abundance: .
j_gene: TRBJ2-2
CDR3aa: CASSSESNTGELFF
CDR3nt: TGTGCCAGCAGCTCCGAGTCGAACACCGGGGAGCTGTTTTTT

v_gene: TRBV7-8
d_gene: .
abundance: .
j_gene: TRBJ1-3
CDR3aa: CASSLEMAGNTIYF
CDR3nt: TGTGCCAGCAGCTTAGAAATGGCTGGAAACACCATATATTTT

v_gene: TRBV18
d_gene: TRBD1
abundance: .
j_gene: TRBJ1-2
CDR3aa: CASSPTGGGNYGYTF
CDR3nt: TGTGCCAGCTCGCCAACAGGGGGCGGTAACTATGGCTACACCTTC

v_gene: TRBV7-2
d_gene: .
abundance: .
j_gene: TRBJ1-2
CDR3aa: CASSPLRGSANYGYTF
CDR3nt: TGTGCCAGCAGCCCCTTGCGGGGGTCTGCCAACTATGGCTACACCTTC

v_gene: TRBV5-4
d_gene: .
abundance: .
j_gene: TRBJ2-3
CDR3aa: CASSLALESPTDTQYF
CDR3nt: TGTGCCAGCAGCTTGGCCCTGGAGTCGCCCACAGATACGCAGTATTTT

v_gene: TRBV19
d_gene: .
abundance: .
j_gene: TRBJ1-5
CDR3aa: CASRRRNFQPQHF
CDR3nt: TGTGCCAGTAGACGGCGGAACTTTCAGCCCCAGCATTTT

v_gene: TRBV6-5
d_gene: TRBD1
abundance: once
j_gene: TRBJ2-7
CDR3aa: CASSYSPRGTYEQYF
CDR3nt: TGTGCCAGCAGTTACTCACCCAGGGGGACCTACGAGCAGTACTTC

v_gene: TRBV30
d_gene: TRBD1
abundance: .
j_gene: TRBJ2-7
CDR3aa: CAWLRRQGSYEQYF
CDR3nt: TGTGCCTGGTTACGCAGACAGGGCTCCTACGAGCAGTACTTC

v_gene: TRBV7-2
d_gene: .
abundance: .
j_gene: TRBJ1-5
CDR3aa: CASSSTGITNQPQHF
CDR3nt: TGTGCCAGCAGCTCCACCGGGATAACAAATCAGCCCCAGCATTTT

v_gene: TRBV19
d_gene: TRBD1
abundance: .
j_gene: TRBJ1-5
CDR3aa: CASSTTGGNQPQHF
CDR3nt: TGTGCCAGTAGTACGACAGGGGGAAATCAGCCCCAGCATTTT

v_gene: TRBV7-2
d_gene: .
abundance: .
j_gene: TRBJ1-2
CDR3aa: CASSLGQPYGYTF
CDR3nt: TGTGCCAGCAGCTTAGGGCAGCCCTATGGCTACACCTTC